This T cell receptor (beta chain) is from a study of blood T cell repertoires in COVID-19. Across the study: Samples representing acute and convalescent COVID-19 were sourced from the United States, Italy and Spain.

Authors' analysis steps: The authors estimated nucleated cell counts from reference gene primer amplification. Measured with immunoSEQ multiplex PCR; TCRdb has only the in-frame clones, and not every one. Clone size and the V and J calls come from that table; the DNA yielded D and trimming. The sample includes about 280,000 clones, roughly 87% of them seen just once. Germline CDR1 SGHVS, CDR2 FNYEAQ. V was cut by 5 bases and J by 4 bases, with 17 bases left in between. CDR3 length: 15 residues. The V call is TRBV7-6, the J call TRBJ2-5; D is unresolved. Input material: peripheral blood. This sequence originates from a man between 18 and 29 years old with active or convalescent COVID-19. The CDR3 coding sequence is TGTGCCAGCAGCGATTGGTCCAGGCCTGGAGAGACCCAGTACTTC. It encodes CASSDWSRPGETQYF.